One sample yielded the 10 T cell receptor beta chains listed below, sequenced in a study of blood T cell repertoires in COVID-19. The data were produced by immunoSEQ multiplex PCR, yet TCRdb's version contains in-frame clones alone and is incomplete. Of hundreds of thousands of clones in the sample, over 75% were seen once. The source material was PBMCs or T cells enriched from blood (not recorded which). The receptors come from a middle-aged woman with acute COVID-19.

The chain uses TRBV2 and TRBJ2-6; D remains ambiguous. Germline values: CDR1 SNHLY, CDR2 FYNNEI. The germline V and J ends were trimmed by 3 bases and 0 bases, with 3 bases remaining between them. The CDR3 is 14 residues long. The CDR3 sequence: CASSEYSGANVLTF. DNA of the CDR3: TGTGCCAGCAGTGAGTACTCTGGGGCCAACGTCCTGACTTTC.

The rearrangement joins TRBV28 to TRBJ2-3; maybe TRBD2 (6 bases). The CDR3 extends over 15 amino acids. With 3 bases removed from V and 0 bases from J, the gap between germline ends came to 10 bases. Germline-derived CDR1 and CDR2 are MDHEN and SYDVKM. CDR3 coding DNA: TGTGCCAGCAGTTTTAGCGGAGCTAGCACAGATACGCAGTATTTT. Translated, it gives CASSFSGASTDTQYF.

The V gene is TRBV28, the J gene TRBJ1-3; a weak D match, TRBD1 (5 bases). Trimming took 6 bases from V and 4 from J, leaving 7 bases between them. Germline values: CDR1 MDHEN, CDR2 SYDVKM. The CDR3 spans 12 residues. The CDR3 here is CASRGVGNTIYF. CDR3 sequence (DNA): TGTGCCAGCAGAGGGGTGGGAAACACCATATATTTT.

CDR3 coding DNA: TGTGCCAGCAGTGAAGAAGGGACAGGGTTTGGCTATGGCTACACCTTC. Protein: CASSEEGTGFGYGYTF. The chain employs TRBV2 and TRBJ1-2, with 9 bases lining up with TRBD1. This CDR3 comprises 16 residues. Per germline, CDR1 SNHLY and CDR2 FYNNEI. V was clipped by 1 base and J by 4 bases; unmatched bases: 7.

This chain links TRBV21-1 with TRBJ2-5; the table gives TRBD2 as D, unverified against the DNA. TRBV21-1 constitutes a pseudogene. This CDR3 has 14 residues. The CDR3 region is CASSTGMWEETQYF. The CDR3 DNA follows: TGTGCCAGCAGCACGGGGATGTGGGAAGAGACCCAGTACTTC.

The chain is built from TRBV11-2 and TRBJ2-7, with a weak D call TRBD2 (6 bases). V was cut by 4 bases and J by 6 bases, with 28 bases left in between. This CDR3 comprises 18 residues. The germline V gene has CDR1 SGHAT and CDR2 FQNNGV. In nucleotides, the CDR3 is TGTGCCAGCAGCTCCCGCGTTCTGGGACTGCAACCGTCCAGCGAGCAGTACTTC. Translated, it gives CASSSRVLGLQPSSEQYF.

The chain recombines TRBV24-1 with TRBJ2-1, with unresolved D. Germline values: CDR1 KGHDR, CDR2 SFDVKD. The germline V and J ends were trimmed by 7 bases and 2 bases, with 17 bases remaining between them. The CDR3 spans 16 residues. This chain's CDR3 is CATSPKSTTPYNEQFF. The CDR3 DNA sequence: TGTGCCACCAGCCCCAAGTCCACCACACCCTACAATGAGCAGTTCTTC.

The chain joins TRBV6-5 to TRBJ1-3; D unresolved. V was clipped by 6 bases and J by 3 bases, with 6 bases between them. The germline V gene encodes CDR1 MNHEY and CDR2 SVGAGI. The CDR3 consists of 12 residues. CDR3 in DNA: TGTGCCAGCAGGCAGGATGGAAACACCATATATTTT. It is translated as CASRQDGNTIYF.

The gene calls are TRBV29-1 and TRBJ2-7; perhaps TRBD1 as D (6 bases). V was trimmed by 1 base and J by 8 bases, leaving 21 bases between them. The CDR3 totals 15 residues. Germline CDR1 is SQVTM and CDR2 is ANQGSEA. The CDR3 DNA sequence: TGCAGCGTTGAAGGGGGACAAGGACTTAACGGCCAGCAGTACTTC. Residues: CSVEGGQGLNGQQYF.

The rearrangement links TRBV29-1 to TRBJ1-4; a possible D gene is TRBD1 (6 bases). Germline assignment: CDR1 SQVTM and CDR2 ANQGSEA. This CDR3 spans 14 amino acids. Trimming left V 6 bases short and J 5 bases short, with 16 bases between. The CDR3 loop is CSVGTGMGNEKLFF. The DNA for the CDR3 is TGCAGCGTGGGAACAGGGATGGGGAATGAAAAACTGTTTTTT.